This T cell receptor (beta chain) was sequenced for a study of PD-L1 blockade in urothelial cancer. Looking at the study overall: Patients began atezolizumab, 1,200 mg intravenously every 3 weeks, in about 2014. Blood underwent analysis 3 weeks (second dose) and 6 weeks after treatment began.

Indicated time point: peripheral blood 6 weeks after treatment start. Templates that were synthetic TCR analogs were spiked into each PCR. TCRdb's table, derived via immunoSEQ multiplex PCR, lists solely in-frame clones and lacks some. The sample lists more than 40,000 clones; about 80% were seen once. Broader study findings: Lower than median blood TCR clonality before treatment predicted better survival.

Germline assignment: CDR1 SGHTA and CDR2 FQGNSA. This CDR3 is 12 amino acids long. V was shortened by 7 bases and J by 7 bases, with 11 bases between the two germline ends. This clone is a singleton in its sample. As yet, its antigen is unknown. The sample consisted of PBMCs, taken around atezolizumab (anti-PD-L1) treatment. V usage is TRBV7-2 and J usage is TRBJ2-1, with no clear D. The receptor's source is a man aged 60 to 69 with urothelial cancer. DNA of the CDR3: TGTGCCAGCACCCTAGAGGAGAATGAGCAGTTCTTC. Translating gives CASTLEENEQFF.